The source of this T cell receptor beta chain is a study of cytomegalovirus exposure and HLA in healthy donors. V lost 3 bases, J lost 5 bases, and 9 bases stayed unmatched. CDR3 length equals 15 residues. The germline gives CDR1 LNHDA, CDR2 SQIVND (reference sequence). These donors, healthy bone marrow donors, were studied. PCR primers comprised 60 Vbeta and 13 Jbeta primers. Profiled with immunoSEQ multiplex PCR; TCRdb holds only in-frame clones, not every one. Here the sample spans around 200,000 clones, less than 85% being singletons. The receptor's source is a boy aged 5-17 years in good health and CMV-seronegative. Material: PBMCs. The chain carries TRBV19 and TRBJ2-5, with 7 nucleotides matching TRBD2. The CDR3 DNA reads TGTGCCAGTAGTATGGTACTAGCGCTCTGGGAGACCCAGTACTTC. The encoded protein is CASSMVLALWETQYF.